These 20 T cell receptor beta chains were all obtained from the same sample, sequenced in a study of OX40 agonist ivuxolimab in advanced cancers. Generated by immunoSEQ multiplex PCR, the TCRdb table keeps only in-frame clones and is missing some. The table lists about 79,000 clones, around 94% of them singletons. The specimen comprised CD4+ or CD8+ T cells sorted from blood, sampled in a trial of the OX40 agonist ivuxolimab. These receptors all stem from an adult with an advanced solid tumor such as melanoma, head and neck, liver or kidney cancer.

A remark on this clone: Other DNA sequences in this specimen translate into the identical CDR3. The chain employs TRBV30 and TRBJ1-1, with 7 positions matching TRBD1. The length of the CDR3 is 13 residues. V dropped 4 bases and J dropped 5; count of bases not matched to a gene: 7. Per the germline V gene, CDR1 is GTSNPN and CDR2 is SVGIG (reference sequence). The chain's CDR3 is CAWNRGTETEAFF. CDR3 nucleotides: TGTGCCTGGAACAGGGGAACCGAGACTGAAGCTTTCTTT.

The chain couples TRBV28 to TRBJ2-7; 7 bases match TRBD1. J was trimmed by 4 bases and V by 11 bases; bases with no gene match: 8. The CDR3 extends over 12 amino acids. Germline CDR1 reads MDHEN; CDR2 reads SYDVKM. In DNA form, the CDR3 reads TGTGCCTCTCTCGGGACAGAATACGAGCAGTACTTC. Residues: CASLGTEYEQYF.

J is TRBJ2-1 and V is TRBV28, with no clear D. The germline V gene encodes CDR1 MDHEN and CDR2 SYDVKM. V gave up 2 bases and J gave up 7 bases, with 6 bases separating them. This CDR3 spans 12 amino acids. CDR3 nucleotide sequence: TGTGCCAGCAGTTTACCTGGGAATGAGCAGTTCTTC. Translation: CASSLPGNEQFF.

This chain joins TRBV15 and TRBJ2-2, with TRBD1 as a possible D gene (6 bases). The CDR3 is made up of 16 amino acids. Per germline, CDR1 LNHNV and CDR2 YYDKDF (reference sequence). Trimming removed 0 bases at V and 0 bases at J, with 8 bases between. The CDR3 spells CATSREQGPNTGELFF. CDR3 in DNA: TGTGCCACCAGCAGAGAGCAGGGGCCGAACACCGGGGAGCTGTTTTTT.

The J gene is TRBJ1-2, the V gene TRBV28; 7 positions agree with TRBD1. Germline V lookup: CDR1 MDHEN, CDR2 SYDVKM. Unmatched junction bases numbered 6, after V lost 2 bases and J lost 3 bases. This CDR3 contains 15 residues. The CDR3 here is CASSLNQGGDYGYTF. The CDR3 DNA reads TGTGCCAGCAGTTTAAATCAGGGGGGCGACTATGGCTACACCTTC.

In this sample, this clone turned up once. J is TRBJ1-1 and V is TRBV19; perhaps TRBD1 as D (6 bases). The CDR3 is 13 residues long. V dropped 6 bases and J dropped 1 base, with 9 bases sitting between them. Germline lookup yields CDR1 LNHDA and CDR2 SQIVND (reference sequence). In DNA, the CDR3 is TGTGCCAGTAGGTCGGGACAGAACACTGAAGCTTTCTTT. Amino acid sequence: CASRSGQNTEAFF.

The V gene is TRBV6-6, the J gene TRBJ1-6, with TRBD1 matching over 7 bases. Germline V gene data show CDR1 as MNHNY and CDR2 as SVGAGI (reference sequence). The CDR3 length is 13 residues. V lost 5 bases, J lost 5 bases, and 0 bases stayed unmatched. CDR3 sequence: CASSGTDNSPLHF. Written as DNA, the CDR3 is TGTGCCAGCAGTGGGACAGATAATTCACCCCTCCACTTT.

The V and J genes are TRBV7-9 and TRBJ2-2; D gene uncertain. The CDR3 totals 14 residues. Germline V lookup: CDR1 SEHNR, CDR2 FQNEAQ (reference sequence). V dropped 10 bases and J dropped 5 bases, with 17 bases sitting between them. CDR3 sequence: CATHTDFRTGELFF. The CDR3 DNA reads TGTGCCACCCACACTGACTTTAGGACCGGGGAGCTGTTTTTT.

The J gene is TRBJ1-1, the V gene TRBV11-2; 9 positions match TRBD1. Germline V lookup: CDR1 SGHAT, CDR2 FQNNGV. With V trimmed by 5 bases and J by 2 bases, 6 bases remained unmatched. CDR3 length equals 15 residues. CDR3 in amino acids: CASSPGTGFNTEAFF. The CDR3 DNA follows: TGTGCCAGCAGCCCCGGGACAGGGTTTAACACTGAAGCTTTCTTT. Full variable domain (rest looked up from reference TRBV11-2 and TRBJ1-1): EAGVAQSPRYKIIEKRQSVAFWCNPISGHATLYWYQQILGQGPKLLIQFQNNGVVDDSQLPKDRFSAERLKGVDSTLKIQPAKLEDSAVYLCASSPGTGFNTEAFFGQGTRLTVV.

The CDR3 is CASSERTGERASGNTIYF. As DNA, the CDR3 is TGTGCCAGCAGCGAAAGGACAGGGGAGCGAGCATCTGGAAACACCATATATTTT. V gene TRBV6-1 combines with J gene TRBJ1-3, with 9 bases fitting TRBD1. The CDR3 extends over 18 amino acids. Germline CDR1 and CDR2: MNHNS and SASEGT. V was clipped by 6 bases and J by 1 base; unmatched bases: 13.

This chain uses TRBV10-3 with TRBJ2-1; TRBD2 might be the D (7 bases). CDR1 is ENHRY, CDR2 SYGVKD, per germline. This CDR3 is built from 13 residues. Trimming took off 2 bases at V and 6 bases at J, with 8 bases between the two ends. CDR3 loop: CAISERGGNEQFF. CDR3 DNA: TGTGCCATCAGTGAGAGGGGGGGCAATGAGCAGTTCTTC.

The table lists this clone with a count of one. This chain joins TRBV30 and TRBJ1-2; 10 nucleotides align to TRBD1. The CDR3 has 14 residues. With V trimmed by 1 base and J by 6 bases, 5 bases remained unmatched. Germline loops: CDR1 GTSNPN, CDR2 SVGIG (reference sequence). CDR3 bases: TGTGCCTGGAGTGCCACCGGGACAGGGGATGGCTACACCTTC. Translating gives CAWSATGTGDGYTF.

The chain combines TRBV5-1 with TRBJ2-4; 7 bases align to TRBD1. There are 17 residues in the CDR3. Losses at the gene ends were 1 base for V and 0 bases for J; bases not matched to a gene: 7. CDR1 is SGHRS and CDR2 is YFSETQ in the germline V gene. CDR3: CASSLRGGALAKNIQYF. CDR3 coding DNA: TGCGCCAGCAGCTTGAGAGGGGGCGCACTAGCCAAAAACATTCAGTACTTC.

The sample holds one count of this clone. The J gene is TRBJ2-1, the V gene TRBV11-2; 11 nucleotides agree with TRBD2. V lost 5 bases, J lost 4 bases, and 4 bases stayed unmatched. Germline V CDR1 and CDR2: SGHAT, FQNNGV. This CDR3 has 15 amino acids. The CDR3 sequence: CASSPGLAAYNEQFF. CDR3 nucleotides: TGTGCCAGCAGCCCGGGACTAGCGGCTTACAATGAGCAGTTCTTC. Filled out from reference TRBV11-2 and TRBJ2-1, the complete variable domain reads EAGVAQSPRYKIIEKRQSVAFWCNPISGHATLYWYQQILGQGPKLLIQFQNNGVVDDSQLPKDRFSAERLKGVDSTLKIQPAKLEDSAVYLCASSPGLAAYNEQFFGPGTRLTVL.

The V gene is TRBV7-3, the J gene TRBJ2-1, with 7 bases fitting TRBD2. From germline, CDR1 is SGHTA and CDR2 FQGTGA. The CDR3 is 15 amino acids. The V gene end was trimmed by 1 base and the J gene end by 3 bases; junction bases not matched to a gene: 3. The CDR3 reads CASSLSGSGYNEQFF. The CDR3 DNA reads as TGTGCCAGCAGCTTAAGCGGGAGCGGCTACAATGAGCAGTTCTTC.

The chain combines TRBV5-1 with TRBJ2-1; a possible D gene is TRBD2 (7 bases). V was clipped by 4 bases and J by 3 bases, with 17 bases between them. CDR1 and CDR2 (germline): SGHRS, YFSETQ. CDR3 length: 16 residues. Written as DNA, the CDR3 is TGCGCCAGCAGCCCCCAAACAGGGAGGGGCTACAATGAGCAGTTCTTC. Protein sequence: CASSPQTGRGYNEQFF.

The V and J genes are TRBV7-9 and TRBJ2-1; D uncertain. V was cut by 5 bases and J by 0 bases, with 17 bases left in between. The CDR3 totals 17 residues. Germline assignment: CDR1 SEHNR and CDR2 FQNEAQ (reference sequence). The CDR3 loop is CASSPRPRPGSYNEQFF. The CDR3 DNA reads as TGTGCCAGCAGCCCCCGCCCAAGGCCGGGCTCCTACAATGAGCAGTTCTTC.

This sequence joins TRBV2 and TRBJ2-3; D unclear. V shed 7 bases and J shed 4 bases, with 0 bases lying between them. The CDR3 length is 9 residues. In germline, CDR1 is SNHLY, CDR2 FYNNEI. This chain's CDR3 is CASTDTQYF. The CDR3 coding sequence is TGTGCCAGCACAGATACGCAGTATTTT.

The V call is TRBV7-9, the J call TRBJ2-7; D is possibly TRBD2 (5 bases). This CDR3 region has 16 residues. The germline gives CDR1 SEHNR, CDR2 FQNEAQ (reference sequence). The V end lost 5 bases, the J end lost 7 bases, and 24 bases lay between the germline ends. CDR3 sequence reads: CASSLVDSDRQREQYF. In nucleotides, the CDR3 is TGTGCCAGCAGCCTAGTGGACTCGGATAGGCAGAGGGAGCAGTACTTC.

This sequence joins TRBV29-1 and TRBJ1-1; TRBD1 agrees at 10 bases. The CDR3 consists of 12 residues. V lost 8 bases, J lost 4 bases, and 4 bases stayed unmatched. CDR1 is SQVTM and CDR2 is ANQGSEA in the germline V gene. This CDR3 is CSFRTGGTEAFF. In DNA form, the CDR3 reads TGCAGCTTCCGGACAGGGGGCACTGAAGCTTTCTTT.